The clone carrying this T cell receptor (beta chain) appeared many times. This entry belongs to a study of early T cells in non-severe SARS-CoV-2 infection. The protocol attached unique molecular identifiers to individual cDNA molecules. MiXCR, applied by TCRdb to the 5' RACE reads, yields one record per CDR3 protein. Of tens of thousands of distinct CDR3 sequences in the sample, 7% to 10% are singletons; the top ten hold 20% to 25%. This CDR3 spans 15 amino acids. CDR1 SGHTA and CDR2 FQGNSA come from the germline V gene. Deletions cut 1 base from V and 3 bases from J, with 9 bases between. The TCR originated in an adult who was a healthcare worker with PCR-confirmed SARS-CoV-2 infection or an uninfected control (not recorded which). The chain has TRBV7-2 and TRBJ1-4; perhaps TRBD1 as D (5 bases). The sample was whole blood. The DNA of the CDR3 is TGTGCCAGCAGCTTAGTGAGGGGCCCTAATGAAAAACTGTTTTTT. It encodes CASSLVRGPNEKLFF. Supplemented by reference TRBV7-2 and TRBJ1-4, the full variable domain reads GAGVSQSPSNKVTEKGKDVELRCDPISGHTALYWYRQSLGQGLEFLIYFQGNSAPDKSGLPSDRFSAERTGGSVSTLTIQRTQQEDSAVYLCASSLVRGPNEKLFFGSGTQLSVL.